This entry lists 27 T cell receptor beta chains sequenced from one sample in a study of T-cell memory formation after mild COVID-19. From the 5' RACE reads, TCRdb called clonotypes with MiXCR, one entry per CDR3 protein. Of 150,000 to 200,000 distinct CDR3 sequences detected, roughly 31% appear once; the ten largest clones hold around 12%. The sequenced sample consisted of PBMCs or a T cell subset sorted from them (not recorded which). The receptors shown here come from an adult woman who had mild COVID-19 (a few samples of this study predate the infection). Cell type and time point are not known.

This clonotype was seen a few times. The chain links TRBV7-9 to TRBJ1-3, with unresolved D. The germline V and J ends were trimmed by 5 bases and 4 bases, with 9 bases remaining between them. Germline V gene data show CDR1 as SEHNR and CDR2 as FQNEAQ (reference sequence). This CDR3 region has 13 residues. Here the CDR3 reads CASSPGGGNTIYF. CDR3 bases: TGTGCCAGCAGCCCCGGAGGGGGAAACACCATATATTTT. Filled out from reference TRBV7-9 and TRBJ1-3, the complete variable domain reads DTGVSQNPRHKITKRGQNVTFRCDPISEHNRLYWYRQTLGQGPEFLTYFQNEAQLEKSRLLSDRFSAERPKGSFSTLEIQRTEQGDSAMYLCASSPGGGNTIYFGEGSWLTVV.

This clonotype was seen only a few times. The chain employs TRBV20-1 and TRBJ2-7; 8 positions match TRBD2. The junction had 16 bases not matched to a gene; V was cut back by 3 bases and J by 6 bases. CDR1 DFQATT and CDR2 SNEGSKA come from the germline V gene (reference sequence). The CDR3 length is 16 residues. CDR3 sequence: CSARVTSGLRGLEQYF. In DNA, the CDR3 is TGCAGTGCTAGGGTCACTAGCGGCCTTAGAGGACTCGAGCAGTACTTC.

V and J are TRBV10-2 and TRBJ2-6; 13 bases line up with TRBD2. Germline CDR1 is WSHSY and CDR2 is SAAADI. Losses at the gene ends were 3 bases for V and 0 bases for J; bases not matched to a gene: 2. The CDR3 sequence is 18 residues long. CDR3 loop: CASSDTSGRGSGANVLTF. For the CDR3, the DNA is TGCGCCAGCAGTGACACTAGCGGGAGGGGCTCTGGGGCCAACGTCCTGACTTTC.

This clonotype was seen only a few times. The rearrangement links TRBV12-3 or TRBV12-4 to TRBJ2-5, with D tentatively TRBD1 or TRBD2 (5 bases each). The V and J ends lost 8 bases and 9 bases respectively, with 22 bases between them. This CDR3 has 14 residues. The CDR3, as DNA: TGTGCCAGCGCTGGATCGGGGTCTTTAGGGGCCCAGTACTTC. Amino acids: CASAGSGSLGAQYF.

The chain joins TRBV12-3 or TRBV12-4 to TRBJ2-7; 12 bases align to TRBD2. V shed 5 bases and J 3 bases; nucleotides not matched to a gene: 11. The CDR3 length is 17 residues. In DNA form, the CDR3 reads TGTGCCAGCAGTCCTAAACCCGGGACTAGCGGGTACTACGAGCAGTACTTC. It is translated as CASSPKPGTSGYYEQYF.

The rearrangement links TRBV18 to TRBJ2-7, with D perhaps matching TRBD1 (6 bases). V lost 3 bases and J 2 bases, leaving 17 bases between the germline ends. This CDR3 region has 16 residues. The V gene's germline CDR1 is KGHSH and CDR2 LQKENI. The CDR3 region is CASSPIRQAGAYEQYF. For the CDR3, the DNA is TGTGCCAGCTCACCCATTCGACAGGCTGGCGCCTACGAGCAGTACTTC.

The genes are TRBV5-1 and TRBJ2-7, with TRBD1 identical over 7 bases. Germline CDR1 reads SGHRS; CDR2 reads YFSETQ. The CDR3 sequence is 13 residues long. The trim removed 4 bases at V and 7 bases at J, leaving 8 bases unmatched. The CDR3 DNA is TGCGCCAGCAGCCTACAGGGGCGATCGGAGCAGTACTTC. It specifies CASSLQGRSEQYF.

The chain employs TRBV9 and TRBJ2-1; 11 bases map to TRBD1. This CDR3 is 17 amino acids long. V lost 4 bases to trimming and J lost 2 bases; unmatched junction nucleotides: 8. CDR1 is SGDLS and CDR2 is YYNGEE in the germline V gene. The CDR3 loop reads CASSPIGTGGAYNEQFF. The CDR3 nucleotides are TGTGCCAGCAGCCCCATCGGGACAGGGGGTGCCTACAATGAGCAGTTCTTC.

V gene TRBV6-4 combines with J gene TRBJ2-1; tentatively, D is TRBD2 (6 bases). V gave up 2 bases and J gave up 8 bases, with 16 bases separating them. Germline V gene data show CDR1 as MRHNA and CDR2 as SNTAGT. The CDR3 length is 15 residues. The CDR3 is CASSDGAGRGDEQFF. The CDR3 nucleotides are TGTGCCAGCAGTGACGGGGCGGGGAGAGGGGATGAGCAGTTCTTC.

This clonotype was seen only once. The chain joins TRBV12-3 or TRBV12-4 to TRBJ2-2, with D possibly TRBD1 on 6 matching bases. The V and J ends lost 7 bases and 4 bases respectively, with 13 bases between them. The CDR3 sequence is 14 residues long. The DNA for the CDR3 is TGTGCCAGCAACCAAGGGGGTCCCACCGGGGAGCTGTTTTTT. Translating gives CASNQGGPTGELFF.

This clonotype has more than one count but fewer than ten. The CDR3 nucleotides are TGTGCCAGCAGTTACAGGGATATAGGAGCTTTCTTT. Its translation is CASSYRDIGAFF. This chain uses TRBV25-1 with TRBJ1-1; a weak D match, TRBD1 (6 bases). Trimming took off 5 bases at V and 10 bases at J, with 14 bases between the two ends. The CDR3 sequence is 12 residues long. Per the germline V gene, CDR1 is MGHDK and CDR2 is SYGVNS.

This clonotype was seen a few times. The rearrangement links TRBV12-3 or TRBV12-4 to TRBJ2-7; D may be TRBD1 (6 bases). This CDR3 region has 13 residues. The V gene lost 6 bases and the J gene lost 2 bases, with 11 bases spanning the gap. The CDR3 is CASRGKGAYEQYF. The CDR3 coding sequence is TGTGCCAGCAGAGGGAAGGGGGCCTACGAGCAGTACTTC.

This rearrangement joins TRBV5-1 to TRBJ1-1, with 12 bases aligning to TRBD1. CDR1 SGHRS and CDR2 YFSETQ come from the germline V gene. This CDR3 contains 19 residues. V shed 1 base and J 3 bases; nucleotides not matched to a gene: 13. The CDR3, as DNA: TGCGCCAGCAGCTTGTCCACGGGTCCCGGGACAGGGGGCGACACTGAAGCTTTCTTT. This sequence encodes CASSLSTGPGTGGDTEAFF.

The chain combines TRBV5-1 with TRBJ2-7; D call uncertain. Trimming took off 6 bases at V and 7 bases at J, with 20 bases between the two ends. Germline CDR1 SGHRS, CDR2 YFSETQ. The CDR3 extends over 14 amino acids. In DNA form, the CDR3 reads TGCGCCAGCACCCCCGACGGTTCATCTGGGGAGCAGTACTTC. Its translation: CASTPDGSSGEQYF.

The J gene is TRBJ2-3, the V gene TRBV20-1, with TRBD1 matching 7 bases. CDR1 is DFQATT and CDR2 is SNEGSKA in the germline V gene (reference sequence). CDR3 length: 15 residues. The J segment lost 4 bases and the V segment lost 6 bases, leaving 13 bases of the junction unmatched. The CDR3 loop is CSAGTDRGGPDTQYF. The CDR3 coding sequence is TGCAGTGCCGGGACAGACCGTGGAGGTCCAGATACGCAGTATTTT.

The chain is built from TRBV6-2 or TRBV6-3 and TRBJ2-7; 10 bases are shared with TRBD2. The CDR3 totals 15 residues. The V gene's germline CDR1 is MNHEY and CDR2 SVGEGT. The ends lost 2 bases at V and 2 bases at J; junction bases unmatched: 3. The CDR3 sequence is CASSYTSGITYEQYF. The CDR3 coding sequence is TGTGCCAGCAGTTACACTAGCGGGATTACCTACGAGCAGTACTTC.

In this sample, this clonotype turned up a few times. V gene TRBV30 combines with J gene TRBJ2-7, with TRBD1 matching 8 bases. The CDR3 sequence is 12 residues long. The germline V gene has CDR1 GTSNPN and CDR2 SVGIG (reference sequence). Trimming took 2 bases from V and 6 from J; bases not matched to a gene: 3. The CDR3 region is CAWSPTGGEQYF. The CDR3 DNA sequence: TGTGCCTGGAGTCCTACAGGGGGCGAGCAGTACTTC.

This clonotype was observed once. The junction and the germline gene differ at one end; a read error may be behind it. The chain employs TRBV7-9 and TRBJ1-5; 7 bases map to TRBD1. The CDR3 is 16 amino acids. Germline V CDR1 and CDR2: SEHNR, FQNEAQ (reference sequence). The CDR3 DNA reads TGTGCCAGCAGCGCAACCACAGCCAGGGGGAATCAGCCCAAGCATTTT. The encoded protein is CASSATTARGNQPKHF.

V and J are TRBV27 and TRBJ2-7, with 12 bases aligning to TRBD1. Germline lookup yields CDR1 MNHEY and CDR2 SMNVEV (reference sequence). J was trimmed by 0 bases and V by 4 bases; bases with no gene match: 1. This CDR3 spans 15 amino acids. CDR3 DNA sequence: TGTGCCAGCAGTTCGGGACAGGGGGCCTCCTACGAGCAGTACTTC. Translation: CASSSGQGASYEQYF.

This sequence joins TRBV6-4 and TRBJ2-2; the match to TRBD1 covers 7 bases. The CDR3 loop spans 17 amino acids. V lost 3 bases, J lost 2 bases, and 9 bases stayed unmatched. The germline V gene encodes CDR1 MRHNA and CDR2 SNTAGT. The CDR3, as DNA: TGTGCCAGCAGTGAGCTCGTACAGGGGACCAACACCGGGGAGCTGTTTTTT. The encoded protein is CASSELVQGTNTGELFF.

The V call is TRBV7-8, the J call TRBJ2-4, with D hard to call. The CDR3 is made up of 14 amino acids. The germline V gene has CDR1 SGHVS and CDR2 FQNEAQ. With 6 bases removed from V and 6 bases from J, the gap between germline ends came to 15 bases. This CDR3 is CASRPTAQGNIQYF. The CDR3 region has the DNA TGTGCCAGCAGACCGACGGCCCAAGGAAACATTCAGTACTTC.

The V gene is TRBV25-1, the J gene TRBJ2-7, with D possibly being TRBD2 (5 bases). The CDR3 runs to 14 residues. V dropped 1 base and J dropped 1 base, with 8 bases sitting between them. CDR1 MGHDK and CDR2 SYGVNS come from the germline V gene. CDR3 region: CASSELRESYEQYF. Here the CDR3 DNA reads TGTGCCAGCAGTGAATTACGGGAATCCTACGAGCAGTACTTC.

This clonotype has just a few counts. The chain uses TRBV20-1 and TRBJ1-2; perhaps TRBD1 as D (5 bases). The germline gives CDR1 DFQATT, CDR2 SNEGSKA (reference sequence). Trimming took off 0 bases at V and 8 bases at J, with 22 bases between the two ends. CDR3 length equals 16 residues. Written as DNA, the CDR3 is TGCAGTGCTAGAGATAAGACAGATCTATTCATTCAGGGCTACACCTTC. Its translation is CSARDKTDLFIQGYTF.

The chain links TRBV25-1 to TRBJ2-4; the match to TRBD1 covers 7 bases. CDR3 length equals 15 residues. Germline CDR1 reads MGHDK; CDR2 reads SYGVNS. After removal of 4 bases from V and 4 bases from J, the junction contained 7 bases not matched to a gene. The CDR3 bases are TGTGCCAGCAGTGGATCAGTGACAGGGAAAAACATTCAGTACTTC. Translated: CASSGSVTGKNIQYF.

In its sample, this clonotype was seen a few times. This chain uses TRBV3-1 with TRBJ2-7; no firm D call. V was pared by 1 base and J by 3 bases, with 7 bases between. Germline CDR1 is LGHDT and CDR2 is YNNKEL (reference sequence). The CDR3 runs 13 residues. The CDR3 nucleotides read TGTGCCAGCAGCCAAGCCCCCGGCTACGAGCAGTACTTC. Its translation: CASSQAPGYEQYF.

The CDR3 DNA is TGCGCCAGCAAACTACAGGGGGACTTCACAGATACGCAGTATTTT. It encodes CASKLQGDFTDTQYF. The chain couples TRBV5-1 to TRBJ2-3; 8 bases fit TRBD1. This CDR3 region has 15 residues. Germline V gives CDR1 SGHRS, CDR2 YFSETQ. Unmatched junction bases numbered 8, after V lost 6 bases and J lost 2 bases. Full variable domain (rest looked up from reference TRBV5-1 and TRBJ2-3): KAGVTQTPRYLIKTRGQQVTLSCSPISGHRSVSWYQQTPGQGLQFLFEYFSETQRNKGNFPGRFSGRQFSNSRSEMNVSTLELGDSALYLCASKLQGDFTDTQYFGPGTRLTVL.

This clonotype has a handful of counts. The chain links TRBV15 to TRBJ1-1, with D perhaps matching TRBD1 (5 bases). Trimming pared 0 bases from V and 3 bases from J, leaving 11 bases between. The germline gives CDR1 LNHNV, CDR2 YYDKDF (reference sequence). There are 15 residues in the CDR3. The CDR3 sequence: CATSRDGARDTEAFF. Here the CDR3 DNA reads TGTGCCACCAGCAGAGACGGGGCGAGGGACACTGAAGCTTTCTTT. The full variable domain, rest sourced from reference TRBV15 and TRBJ1-1, is DAMVIQNPRYQVTQFGKPVTLSCSQTLNHNVMYWYQQKSSQAPKLLFHYYDKDFNNEADTPDNFQSRRPNTSFCFLDIRSPGLGDTAMYLCATSRDGARDTEAFFGQGTRLTVV.